This T cell receptor beta chain was found in a study of control samples from healthy donors and cancer patients. Sequencing used immunoSEQ multiplex PCR; TCRdb keeps in-frame clones, though not all of them. The table includes 95,000 to 150,000 clones, more than 80% detected once. The CDR3 loop spans 14 amino acids. The V end lost 5 bases, the J end lost 0 bases, and 9 bases lay between the germline ends. The germline CDR1 and CDR2 sequences are MNHEY and SVGAGI. This sequence was found in a man aged 50 to 59 in good health. The gene calls are TRBV6-5 and TRBJ2-3; D not certain. Sequencing was performed on blood. DNA of the CDR3: TGTGCCAGCAGTACATCACGGAGCACAGATACGCAGTATTTT. Translated: CASSTSRSTDTQYF.